This is a list of T cell receptor beta chains from one sample in a study of graft-versus-host responses after intestinal transplantation. Assay: immunoSEQ multiplex PCR; the TCRdb copy retains only in-frame clones and omits some. The repertoire holds a few hundred clones, with around four fifths as singletons. Material: ileum tissue, obtained after intestinal transplantation. Every receptor here comes from a human patient who received an intestinal transplant, so some T cells may come from the graft donor. Both conserved end residues are part of each CDR3. D genes are given only for firm matches. Where a row states a size, it is once, few, many or the class of an expanded clone; other rows omit it.

length	V	J	D	size	DNA	CDR3
13	TRBV5-3	TRBJ1-1	-	few	TGTGCCAGCACACGGACAGTGGGGACTGAAGCTTTCTTT	CASTRTVGTEAFF
15	TRBV11-2	TRBJ2-1	-	once	TGTGCCAGCAGCTTAACCAGGAGCTCCTACAATGAGCAGTTCTTC	CASSLTRSSYNEQFF
18	TRBV4-1	TRBJ1-5	-	-	TGCGCCAGCAGCCAAGATCCTGGACAGTGGGGCTTCAATCAGCCCCAGCATTTT	CASSQDPGQWGFNQPQHF
13	TRBV11-2	TRBJ2-7	TRBD2	few	TGTGCCAGCAGCCGGACTAGCGGCTACGAGCAGTACTTC	CASSRTSGYEQYF
12	TRBV10-3	TRBJ2-7	-	-	TGTGCCATCAGTGAATCCTCCTACGAGCAGTACTTC	CAISESSYEQYF
14	TRBV6-6	TRBJ1-2	-	-	TGTGCCAGCAGTTACTCTTCCAACAAGGAAGGCTACACCTTC	CASSYSSNKEGYTF
14	TRBV6-1	TRBJ1-2	-	-	TGTGCCAGCAGGGGATCAGGGGCTAACTATGGCTACACCTTC	CASRGSGANYGYTF
11	TRBV7-8	TRBJ1-1	-	-	TGTGCCAGCAGCTTAGGCACTGAAGCTTTCTTT	CASSLGTEAFF
17	TRBV5-4	TRBJ1-1	TRBD1	once	TGTGCCAGCAGCAGAGGACAGGGGACCGGTCTTAACACTGAAGCTTTCTTT	CASSRGQGTGLNTEAFF
12	TRBV5-6	TRBJ1-2	-	-	TGTGCCAGCAGAAGCAGGGGCTTTGGCTACACCTTC	CASRSRGFGYTF
14	TRBV6-5	TRBJ1-2	-	few	TGTGCCAGCAGTTACTCTTCCAACAAGGAAGGCTACACCTTC	CASSYSSNKEGYTF
13	TRBV4-2	TRBJ1-1	-	-	TGTGCCAGCAGCCGAACAACCGGGGCCGAAGCTTTCTTT	CASSRTTGAEAFF